This T cell receptor beta chain was captured in a study of CD8+ T cells in alopecia areata. The treatment here: oral pan-JAK inhibitor, 5-10 mg twice daily. Reverse transcribed after extraction, RNA yielded cDNA as the sequencing template. Clones were read by immunoSEQ multiplex PCR, and TCRdb kept only the in-frame ones, dropping some. Of 180,000 or so clones in the sample, 58% were seen once. CDR1 SGDLS and CDR2 YYNGEE come from the germline V gene. With 3 bases clipped from V and 8 bases from J, the junction kept 9 bases outside the gene matches. This CDR3 is 16 amino acids long. The chain uses TRBV9 and TRBJ1-4, with 11 positions matching TRBD1. The sample consisted of CD4+ T cells sorted from blood, taken at week 24, from a patient treated with tofacitinib. The sequence derives from a human donor with alopecia areata. The CDR3 region has the DNA TGTGCCAGCAGCGCTCGGACAGGGGGCGTCGGAGAAAAACTGTTTTTT. It specifies CASSARTGGVGEKLFF.